The clone carrying this TCR beta chain was counted only a few times. Profiling relied on immunoSEQ multiplex PCR, and the TCRdb table lists in-frame clones only, not all of them. Seen here are roughly 440,000 clones, about 91% observed once, and the top ten hold about 12%. The data derive from a study of blood T cell repertoires in COVID-19. Study background: There were acute and convalescent COVID-19 samples, and they came from the United States, Italy and Spain.

Enrolled during active infection, Seattle patients were then followed longitudinally. The specimen was peripheral blood. This receptor was obtained from a woman aged 45-65 years with COVID-19, enrolled during active disease.

The CDR3, as DNA: TGTGCCAGCAGCCCTCCTAGGGGGACAGGGAATTCACCCCTCCACTTT. It yields the protein CASSPPRGTGNSPLHF. The chain links TRBV3-1 (or the pseudogene TRBV3-2) to TRBJ1-6, with 9 bases identical to TRBD1. Trimming cost V 4 bases and J 7 bases; bases outside gene matches: 8. The CDR3 extends over 16 amino acids. CDR1 LGHDT and CDR2 YNNKEL come from the germline V gene (reference sequence).